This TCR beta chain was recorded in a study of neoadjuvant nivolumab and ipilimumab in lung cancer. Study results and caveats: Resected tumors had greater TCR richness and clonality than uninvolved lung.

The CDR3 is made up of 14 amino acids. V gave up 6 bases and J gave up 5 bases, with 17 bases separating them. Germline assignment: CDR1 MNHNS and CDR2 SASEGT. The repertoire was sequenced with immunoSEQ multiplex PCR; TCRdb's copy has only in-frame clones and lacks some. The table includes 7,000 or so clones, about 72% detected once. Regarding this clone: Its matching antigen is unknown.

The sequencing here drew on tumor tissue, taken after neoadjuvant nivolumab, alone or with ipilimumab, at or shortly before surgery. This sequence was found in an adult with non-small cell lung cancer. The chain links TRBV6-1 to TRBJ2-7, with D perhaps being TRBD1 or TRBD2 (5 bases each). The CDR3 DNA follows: TGTGCCAGCAGGGACCTCCAGAGGGGCAACGAGCAGTACTTC. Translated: CASRDLQRGNEQYF.